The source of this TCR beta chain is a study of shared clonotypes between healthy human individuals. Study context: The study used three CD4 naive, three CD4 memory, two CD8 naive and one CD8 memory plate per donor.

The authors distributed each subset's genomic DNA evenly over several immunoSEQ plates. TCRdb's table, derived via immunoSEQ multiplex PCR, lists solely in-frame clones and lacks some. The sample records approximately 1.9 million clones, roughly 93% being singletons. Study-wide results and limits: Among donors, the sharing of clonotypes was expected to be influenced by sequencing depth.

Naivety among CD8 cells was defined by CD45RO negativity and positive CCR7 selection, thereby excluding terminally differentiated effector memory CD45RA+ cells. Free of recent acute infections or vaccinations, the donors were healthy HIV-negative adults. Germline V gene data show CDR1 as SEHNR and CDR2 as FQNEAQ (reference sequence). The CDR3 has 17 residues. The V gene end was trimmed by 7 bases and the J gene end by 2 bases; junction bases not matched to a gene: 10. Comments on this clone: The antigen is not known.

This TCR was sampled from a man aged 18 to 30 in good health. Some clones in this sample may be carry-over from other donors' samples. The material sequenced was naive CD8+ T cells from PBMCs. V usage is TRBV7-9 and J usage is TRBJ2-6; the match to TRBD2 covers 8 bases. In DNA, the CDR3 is TGTGCCAGCACCCCGGGAGGGGCTCCCCCTGGGGCCAACGTCCTGACTTTC. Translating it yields CASTPGGAPPGANVLTF.